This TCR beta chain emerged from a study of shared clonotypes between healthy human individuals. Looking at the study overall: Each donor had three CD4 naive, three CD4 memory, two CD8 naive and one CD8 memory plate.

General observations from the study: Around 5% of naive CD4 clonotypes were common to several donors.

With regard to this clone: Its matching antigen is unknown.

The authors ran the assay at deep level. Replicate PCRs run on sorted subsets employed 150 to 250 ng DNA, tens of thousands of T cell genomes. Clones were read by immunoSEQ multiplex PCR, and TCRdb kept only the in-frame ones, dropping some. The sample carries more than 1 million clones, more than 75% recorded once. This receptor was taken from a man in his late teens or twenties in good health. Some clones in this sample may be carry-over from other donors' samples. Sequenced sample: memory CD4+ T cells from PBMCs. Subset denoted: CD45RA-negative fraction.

The CDR3 region is CASSVPGTGSSYNSPLHF. For the CDR3, the DNA is TGTGCCAGCAGTGTCCCCGGGACAGGGAGCTCCTATAATTCACCCCTCCACTTT. The J gene is TRBJ1-6, the V gene TRBV2, with 9 bases matching TRBD1. The germline gives CDR1 SNHLY, CDR2 FYNNEI. Trimming removed 4 bases from V and 0 bases from J; junction bases left unmatched: 7. The CDR3 extends over 18 amino acids.